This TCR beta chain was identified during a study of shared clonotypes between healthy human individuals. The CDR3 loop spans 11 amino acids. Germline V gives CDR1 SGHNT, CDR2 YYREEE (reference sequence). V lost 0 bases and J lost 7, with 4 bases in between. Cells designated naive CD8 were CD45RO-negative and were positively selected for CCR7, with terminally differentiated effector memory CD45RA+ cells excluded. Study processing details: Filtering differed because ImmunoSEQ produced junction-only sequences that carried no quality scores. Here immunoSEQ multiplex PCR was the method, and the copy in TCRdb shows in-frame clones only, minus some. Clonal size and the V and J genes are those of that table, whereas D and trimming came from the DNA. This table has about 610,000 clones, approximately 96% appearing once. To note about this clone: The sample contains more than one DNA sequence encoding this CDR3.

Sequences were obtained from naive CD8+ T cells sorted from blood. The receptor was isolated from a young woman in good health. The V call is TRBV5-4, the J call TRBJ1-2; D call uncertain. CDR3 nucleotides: TGTGCCAGCAGCTTGGAGGGTGGCTACACCTTC. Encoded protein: CASSLEGGYTF.